This TCR beta chain was retrieved from a study of blood T cell repertoires in COVID-19 (dated by TCRdb to the early 2020s). At the level of the whole study: The collaborator samples originated in the United States, Italy and Spain and spanned the acute and convalescent phases of COVID-19. The prospective study material was composed of cDNA or gDNA derived from T cells, B-cell-depleted T cells, or PBMCs. The dataset comprised deeply sampled blood TCRbeta repertoires from subjects exposed to, actively infected with, or recovered from COVID-19. The repertoires were released in a freely available public database intended as a resource for research on the immune response to SARS-CoV-2. Samples were obtained from the ongoing ImmuneRACE study (first 160 participants) and from roughly 1,300 subjects provided by 6 global collaborators. The sample metadata nearly always contained a de-identified subject ID, COVID-19 status, age in years and sex. Where available, HLA class I and class II types were obtained from metadata supplied by the sample provider rather than from assay-based typing. Results and caveats for the whole study, not just this receptor: The amount of clinical and demographic metadata varied by source and participant and was provided uncurated.

TCRbeta CDR3 regions were amplified from genomic DNA using the immunoSEQ Assay, a bias-controlled multiplex PCR. Processing in the source paper ran as follows. Within the assay, amplification of reference gene primers was used to estimate how many nucleated cells each sample contained. Sequence reads were collapsed and filtered to measure the absolute abundance of every unique TCRbeta CDR3 rearrangement. For each sample, productive Simpson clonality was calculated as the square root of Simpson's diversity index across productive rearrangements. As stored in TCRdb, this immuneACCESS dataset retains in-frame rearrangements with V and J assigned. A fraction of the clones does not appear; measured against another copy, unresolved V genes explain less than half of the discrepancy, and the remainder lacks a known reason. The D gene and trimming were derived from the DNA, and the V and J assignments and clone size from that table. In all, the sample holds 200,000 to 250,000 clones, and 80% of those were seen once. About 7% of the sample comes from the top ten.

Measured from the cysteine to the phenylalanine, the CDR3 is 15 residues long. Here the CDR3 DNA is all that survives: 45 bases in frame from base 1. The germline V end is reduced by 6 bases and the J end by 1 base; junction bases left unmatched: 4. From a lookup of the germline V gene (reference sequence), CDR1 and CDR2 are LNHDA and SQIVND. Participants in the prospective study were enrolled through a virtual design, were aged roughly 18 to 100 years, and lived in about 25 United States geographic areas. Cohort assignment in the prospective study relied on participant-reported clinical history from a screening survey and a study questionnaire. Each participant in the prospective study had whole blood, serum and a nasopharyngeal or oropharyngeal swab collected by mobile phlebotomists. Over a roughly two-month period, participants in the prospective study had the option of providing additional blood draws and questionnaires. Blood samples from the prospective study were shipped frozen or at room temperature prior to DNA extraction.

Details on this clone: Its specific antigen is unknown. Base qualities are missing; no much larger clone stands one base away.

The clonotype originates from a woman in her thirties or forties with acute COVID-19. Material: PBMCs or T cells enriched from blood (not recorded which). This chain is built from TRBV19 and TRBJ2-2; 8 junctional bases match TRBD1. In nucleotide form, the sequence is TGTGCCAGTAGCCCCGGGACAGGGAACACCGGGGAGCTGTTTTTT. This is translated as CASSPGTGNTGELFF.